This T cell receptor beta chain was recorded in a study of beta chain features in type 1 diabetes. Points from the study as a whole: Researchers report that Type 1 diabetes patients had moderately but significantly shorter TCRB CDR3s across all four CD4+ subsets.

This CDR3 has 15 amino acids. V lost 4 bases and J 1 base, leaving 11 bases between the germline ends. Germline V lookup: CDR1 SGHRS, CDR2 YFSETQ. The study reverse transcribed the entire isolated RNA, so it sequenced expressed TCRB transcripts. The assay was immunoSEQ multiplex PCR, and TCRdb's table has in-frame clones only and misses some. The table lists about 53,000 clones, 55% to 80% of them singletons. Worth noting for this clone: Its antigen remains unidentified.

The source material was stem cell memory CD4+ T cells from blood. The chain recombines TRBV5-1 with TRBJ2-2; tentatively, D is TRBD1 (5 bases). The sequence was obtained from a woman in her twenties or thirties with type 1 diabetes. The CDR3, as DNA: TGCGCCAGCAGCGGCGCAGGGCTGAACACCGGGGAGCTGTTTTTT. It codes for CASSGAGLNTGELFF.